This record concerns one T cell receptor beta chain sequence. These data are taken from a study of blood T cell repertoires in COVID-19. Background on the study: COVID-19 samples, acute and convalescent, were from the United States, Italy and Spain.

Source study methods: Reference gene primer amplification yielded estimated nucleated cell counts. Sequenced by immunoSEQ multiplex PCR; TCRdb stores in-frame clones only, minus some. The DNA gave D and trimming, while V, J and clone size come from that table. In the table there are about 210,000 clones, about 92% of which are singletons. Germline V gene lookup returns CDR1 LNHDA and CDR2 SQIVND (reference sequence). V was cut by 7 bases and J by 6 bases, with 15 bases left in between. The CDR3 is 14 amino acids. The chain combines TRBV19 with TRBJ2-2; D may be TRBD2 (6 bases). Sequencing was performed on peripheral blood. This sequence was found in a man younger than 45 with acute or convalescent COVID-19. The CDR3 loop is CASIRGLPPGELFF. DNA of the CDR3: TGTGCCAGTATAAGGGGACTCCCCCCCGGGGAGCTGTTTTTT. The full variable domain, completed using reference TRBV19 and TRBJ2-2, is DGGITQSPKYLFRKEGQNVTLSCEQNLNHDAMYWYRQDPGQGLRLIYYSQIVNDFQKGDIAEGYSVSREKKESFPLTVTSAQKNPTAFYLCASIRGLPPGELFFGEGSRLTVL.